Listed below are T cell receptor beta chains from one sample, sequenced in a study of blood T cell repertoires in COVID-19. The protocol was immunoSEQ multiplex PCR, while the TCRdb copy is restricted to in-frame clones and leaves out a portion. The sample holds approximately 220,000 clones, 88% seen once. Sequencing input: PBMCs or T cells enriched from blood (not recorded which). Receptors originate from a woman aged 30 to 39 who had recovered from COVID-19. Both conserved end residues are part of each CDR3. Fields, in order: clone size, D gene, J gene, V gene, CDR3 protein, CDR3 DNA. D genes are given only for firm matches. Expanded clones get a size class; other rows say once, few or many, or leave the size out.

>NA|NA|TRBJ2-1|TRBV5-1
CASSLAPPSGSHNEQFF
TGCGCCAGCAGCTTGGCTCCGCCGAGCGGGTCTCACAATGAGCAGTTCTTC
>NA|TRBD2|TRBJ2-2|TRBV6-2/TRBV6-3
CASSSTSGGLTGELFF
TGTGCCAGCAGTTCCACTAGCGGGGGTCTCACCGGGGAGCTGTTTTTT
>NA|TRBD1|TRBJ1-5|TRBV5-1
CARRDRSLIIVQPQHF
TGCGCCAGGAGGGACAGGAGTTTGATAATAGTTCAGCCCCAGCATTTT
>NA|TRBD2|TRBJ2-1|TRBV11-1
CASSLDYSGGRYEQFF
TGTGCCAGCAGCTTAGACTATAGCGGGGGGCGCTATGAGCAGTTCTTC
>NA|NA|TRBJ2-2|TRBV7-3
CASSVNSGQNTGELFF
TGTGCCAGCAGCGTTAACTCAGGGCAAAACACCGGGGAGCTGTTTTTT
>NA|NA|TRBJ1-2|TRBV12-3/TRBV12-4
CASRIWQGGGYTF
TGTGCCAGCAGGATTTGGCAGGGAGGGGGCTACACCTTC
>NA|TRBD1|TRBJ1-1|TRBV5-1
CASSLQGTGSLNTEAFF
TGCGCCAGCAGCTTGCAGGGGACAGGGTCATTGAACACTGAAGCTTTCTTT
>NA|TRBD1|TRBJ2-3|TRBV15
CATSTDRYTDTQYF
TGTGCCACCAGCACGGACAGGTACACAGATACGCAGTATTTT
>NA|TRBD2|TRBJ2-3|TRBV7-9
CASSLAGGSTDTQYF
TGTGCCAGCAGCTTAGCGGGGGGGAGCACAGATACGCAGTATTTT
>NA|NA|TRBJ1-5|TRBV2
CASSEGGRNYQPQHF
TGTGCCAGCAGTGAAGGCGGGAGAAACTATCAGCCCCAGCATTTT
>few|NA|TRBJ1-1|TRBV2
CASSDDSTEAFF
TGTGCCAGCAGCGACGACAGTACTGAAGCTTTCTTT
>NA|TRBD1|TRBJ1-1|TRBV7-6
CASSLGVFRDRGAEAFF
TGTGCCAGCAGCTTAGGGGTTTTCCGGGACAGGGGAGCTGAAGCTTTCTTT
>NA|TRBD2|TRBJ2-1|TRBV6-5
CASTQGGVRYNEQFF
TGTGCCAGCACGCAGGGAGGGGTACGGTACAATGAGCAGTTCTTC
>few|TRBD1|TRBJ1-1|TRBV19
CASSRGQGQEAFF
TGTGCCAGTAGTAGGGGACAGGGCCAGGAGGCTTTCTTT
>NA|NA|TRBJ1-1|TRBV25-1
CASSEWGPLRGEAFF
TGTGCCAGCAGTGAATGGGGCCCCCTGCGGGGTGAAGCTTTCTTT
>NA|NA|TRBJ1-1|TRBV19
CASSVAFWSTEAFF
TGTGCCAGTAGCGTTGCGTTTTGGAGCACTGAAGCTTTCTTT
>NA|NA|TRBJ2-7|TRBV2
CASSGPSGEQYF
TGTGCCAGCAGTGGACCCAGCGGCGAGCAGTACTTC
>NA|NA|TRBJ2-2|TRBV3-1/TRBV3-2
CASSQEGWGSASGGELFF
TGTGCCAGCAGCCAAGAGGGGTGGGGCTCTGCGAGTGGCGGGGAGCTGTTTTTT
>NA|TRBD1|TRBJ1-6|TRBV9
CASSLTGKDSPLHF
TGTGCCAGCAGCTTGACAGGGAAAGATTCACCCCTCCACTTT
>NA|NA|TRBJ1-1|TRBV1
CTSSLSGITEAFF
TGCACCAGCAGCTTGTCGGGGATCACTGAAGCTTTCTTT
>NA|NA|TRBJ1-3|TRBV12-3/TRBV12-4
CASRFSSGNTIYF
TGTGCCAGCAGATTCAGCTCTGGAAACACCATATATTTT
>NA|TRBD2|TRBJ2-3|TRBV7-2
CASSLYPSGSTDTQYF
TGTGCCAGCAGCTTATATCCTAGCGGTTCCACAGATACGCAGTATTTT
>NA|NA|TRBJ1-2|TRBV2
CASSEIREDYGYTF
TGTGCCAGCAGTGAAATTCGGGAAGACTATGGCTACACCTTC
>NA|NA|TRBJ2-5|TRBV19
CASSPRAGETQYF
TGTGCCAGTAGTCCTCGGGCAGGGGAGACCCAGTACTTC
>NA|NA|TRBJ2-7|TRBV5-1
CASSHEGGAPYEQYF
TGCGCCAGCAGCCACGAGGGGGGGGCACCCTACGAGCAGTACTTC
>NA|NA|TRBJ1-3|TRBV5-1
CASSIQGSSSGNTIYF
TGCGCCAGCAGCATTCAGGGGAGTTCTTCTGGAAACACCATATATTTT
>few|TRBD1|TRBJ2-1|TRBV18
CASSSDRGAYNEQFF
TGTGCCAGCTCATCGGACAGGGGTGCTTACAATGAGCAGTTCTTC
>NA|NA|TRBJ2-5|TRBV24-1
CATSDGAGETQYF
TGTGCCACCAGTGATGGAGCAGGGGAGACCCAGTACTTC
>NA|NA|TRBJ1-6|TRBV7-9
CASSPDGGASYNSPLHF
TGTGCCAGCAGCCCCGACGGGGGAGCCTCCTATAATTCACCCCTCCACTTT
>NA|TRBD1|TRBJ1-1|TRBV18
CASSPQTGGNTEAFF
TGTGCCAGCTCACCACAGACAGGGGGGAACACTGAAGCTTTCTTT
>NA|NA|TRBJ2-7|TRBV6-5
CASRLLSVGIYEQYF
TGTGCCAGCAGGCTACTTAGCGTGGGTATCTACGAGCAGTACTTC
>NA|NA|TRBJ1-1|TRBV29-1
CSVGALSSTEAFF
TGCAGCGTGGGGGCCCTTTCATCCACTGAAGCTTTCTTT
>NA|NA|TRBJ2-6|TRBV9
CASSRNLARSGLSGANVLTF
TGTGCCAGCAGCAGGAACCTAGCCCGCAGCGGCCTATCTGGGGCCAACGTCCTGACTTTC
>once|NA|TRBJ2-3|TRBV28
CASRFSGTDTQYF
TGTGCCAGCCGATTTTCGGGCACAGATACGCAGTATTTT
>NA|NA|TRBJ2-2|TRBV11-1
CASSLAGLGGELFF
TGTGCCAGCAGCTTAGCTGGTCTCGGCGGGGAGCTGTTTTTT
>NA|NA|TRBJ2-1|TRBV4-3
CASSQDRGRGDEQFF
TGCGCCAGCAGCCAAGATAGGGGGCGGGGGGATGAGCAGTTCTTC
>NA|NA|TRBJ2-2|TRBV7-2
CASSLDPDRRPPGELFF
TGTGCCAGCAGCTTAGATCCAGACAGGCGGCCTCCCGGGGAGCTGTTTTTT
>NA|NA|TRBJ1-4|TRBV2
CASSGSRRATNEKLFF
TGTGCCAGCAGTGGATCCCGGCGGGCAACTAATGAAAAACTGTTTTTT
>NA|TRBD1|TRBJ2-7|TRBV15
CATSRDGPGQGVEQYF
TGTGCCACCAGCAGAGATGGCCCGGGACAGGGGGTCGAGCAGTACTTC
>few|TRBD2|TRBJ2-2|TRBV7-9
CASSRSIGLAANTGELFF
TGTGCCAGCAGCCGAAGTATAGGACTAGCGGCGAACACCGGGGAGCTGTTTTTT
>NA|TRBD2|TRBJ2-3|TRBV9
CASSVAGGASGTDTQYF
TGTGCCAGCAGCGTAGCCGGGGGGGCTAGCGGCACAGATACGCAGTATTTT
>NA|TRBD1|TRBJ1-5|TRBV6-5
CASTGTVNQPQHF
TGTGCCAGCACCGGGACAGTAAATCAGCCCCAGCATTTT
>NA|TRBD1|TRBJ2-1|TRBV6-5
CASRPGQLNEQFF
TGTGCCAGCAGACCGGGACAGCTCAATGAGCAGTTCTTC
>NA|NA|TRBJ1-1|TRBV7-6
CASRLDSGNTEAFF
TGTGCCAGCAGGCTGGACAGCGGGAACACTGAAGCTTTCTTT
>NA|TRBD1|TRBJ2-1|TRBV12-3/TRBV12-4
CASSPGQGEQFF
TGTGCCAGCAGTCCTGGACAGGGTGAGCAGTTCTTC
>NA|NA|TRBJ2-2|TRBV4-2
CASSQVPTAGELFF
TGTGCCAGCAGCCAAGTCCCGACAGCCGGGGAGCTGTTTTTT
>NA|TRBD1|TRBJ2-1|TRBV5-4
CASSLGTGHYNEQFF
TGTGCCAGCAGCTTGGGGACAGGGCATTACAATGAGCAGTTCTTC